This entry lists 24 T cell receptor beta chains sequenced from one sample in a study of T cells after yellow fever vaccination (dated by TCRdb to about 2019). The treatment or condition label here, explained by the study, means: live attenuated yellow fever vaccine strain. Library prep was done by 5' RACE. Sequencing relied on an Illumina HiSeq 2500. The public reads were reprocessed in TCRdb via fastp at Q25 and MiXCR, keeping in-frame beta chains. A single entry per CDR3 protein holds the most common genes and DNA from its merged rows. This sample lists fewer than 400,000 distinct CDR3 sequences; about 6.2% were detected once. The ten most abundant clones make up 15% of the sample. The specimen comprised PBMCs, sampled 5 days after the yellow fever booster vaccination. All receptors come from a man aged 30 to 39 who received the YFV17D yellow fever vaccine.

This clonotype has a handful of counts. The genes are TRBV7-3 and TRBJ2-1; the match to TRBD2 covers 10 bases. Germline CDR1 and CDR2: SGHTA and FQGTGA. Trimming took 5 bases from V and 4 from J; bases not matched to a gene: 5. This CDR3 comprises 15 residues. In DNA, the CDR3 is TGTGCCAGCAGCGCTAGCGGGAGAACATACAATGAGCAGTTCTTC. Translation: CASSASGRTYNEQFF.

This clonotype was detected a few times. This chain links TRBV20-1 with TRBJ2-4; weak D call: TRBD1 (5 bases). V lost 3 bases to trimming and J lost 1 base, with 22 bases between them. The CDR3 spans 18 residues. Per germline, CDR1 DFQATT and CDR2 SNEGSKA (reference sequence). The CDR3 DNA reads TGCAGTGCTAGTAATAGACAGCCTGCAGTCCCCGCCAAAAACATTCAGTACTTC. It is translated as CSASNRQPAVPAKNIQYF.

This clonotype was picked up a small number of times. The CDR3 DNA reads as TGTGCCAGCAGCTTTATTGGGGAGGGCGACGAGCAGTACTTC. Its translation: CASSFIGEGDEQYF. The gene calls are TRBV5-6 and TRBJ2-7; 7 positions match TRBD2. This CDR3 has 14 amino acids. With V trimmed by 2 bases and J by 5 bases, 7 bases remained unmatched. The germline gives CDR1 SGHDT, CDR2 YYEEEE.

This clonotype was seen at least ten times. The chain joins TRBV20-1 to TRBJ2-7; D may correspond to TRBD1 or TRBD2 (5 bases each). Germline CDR1 is DFQATT and CDR2 is SNEGSKA (reference sequence). V was shortened by 2 bases and J by 3 bases, with 17 bases between the two germline ends. This CDR3 is built from 15 residues. The CDR3: CSARPQLTDYYEQYF. CDR3 nucleotide sequence: TGCAGTGCTAGACCTCAATTGACAGACTACTACGAGCAGTACTTC.

The chain has TRBV6-2 or TRBV6-3 and TRBJ2-1, with TRBD2 matching over 7 bases. The CDR3 is 14 amino acids. Germline lookup yields CDR1 MNHEY and CDR2 SVGEGT. V lost 5 bases, J lost 10 bases, and 11 bases stayed unmatched. The CDR3 spells CASSLGLPSGEQFF. The CDR3 DNA reads TGTGCCAGCAGTCTCGGACTACCTAGCGGCGAGCAGTTCTTC.

The chain recombines TRBV5-8 with TRBJ1-2; perhaps TRBD1 as D (6 bases). Trimming left V 4 bases short and J 0 bases short, with 16 bases between. Germline V CDR1 and CDR2: SGHTS, YDEGEE. The CDR3 covers 16 residues. The CDR3 loop is CASSPGGGRTNYGYTF. CDR3 sequence (DNA): TGTGCCAGCAGCCCGGGGGGGGGCAGGACTAACTATGGCTACACCTTC.

The gene calls are TRBV15 and TRBJ2-2; D may be TRBD2 (6 bases). The CDR3 consists of 15 residues. Per the germline V gene, CDR1 is LNHNV and CDR2 is YYDKDF (reference sequence). Trimming cost V 0 bases and J 4 bases, with 9 bases left between them. The CDR3 DNA reads as TGTGCCACCAGCAGAGATGCTAGCGTCACCGGGGAGCTGTTTTTT. Protein: CATSRDASVTGELFF. The full variable domain, its missing parts supplied by reference TRBV15 and TRBJ2-2, is DAMVIQNPRYQVTQFGKPVTLSCSQTLNHNVMYWYQQKSSQAPKLLFHYYDKDFNNEADTPDNFQSRRPNTSFCFLDIRSPGLGDTAMYLCATSRDASVTGELFFGEGSRLTVL.

This clonotype was detected a few times. V usage is TRBV5-4 and J usage is TRBJ1-1; tentatively, D is TRBD1 (5 bases). CDR3 length: 15 amino acids. Trimming left V 3 bases short and J 1 base short, with 13 bases between. Germline loops: CDR1 SGHNT, CDR2 YYREEE (reference sequence). CDR3 region: CASSSDGRANTEAFF. As DNA, the CDR3 is TGTGCCAGCAGCTCTGACGGCAGGGCGAACACTGAAGCTTTCTTT.

This clonotype turned up a few times. The J gene is TRBJ2-3, the V gene TRBV11-3; 7 nucleotides match TRBD2. Germline CDR1 reads SGHNT; CDR2 reads YENEEA. V shed 4 bases and J 1 base; nucleotides not matched to a gene: 5. The length of the CDR3 is 15 residues. CDR3 region: CASSSSGLRTDTQYF. The DNA of the CDR3 is TGTGCCAGCAGCTCTAGCGGCCTCCGCACAGATACGCAGTATTTT.

This clonotype was found a few times. The chain joins TRBV27 to TRBJ1-5; D perhaps matches TRBD1 (6 bases). This CDR3 region has 13 residues. The ends were cut back, 7 bases at V and 7 bases at J, with 14 bases in the middle. Germline V gives CDR1 MNHEY, CDR2 SMNVEV (reference sequence). The CDR3 reads CASNAGQGQPQHF. The CDR3 DNA follows: TGTGCCAGCAATGCAGGGCAGGGGCAGCCCCAGCATTTT.

In this sample, this clonotype turned up a few times. The chain has TRBV6-7 and TRBJ2-1; 7 positions match TRBD2. TRBV6-7 is an open reading frame whose function is uncertain. The CDR3 is made up of 14 amino acids. V lost 7 bases and J lost 4; bases outside the gene matches: 7. DNA for the CDR3: TGTGCCAGCAACAGCAAGCGGGGTTACAATGAGCAGTTCTTC. Translating it yields CASNSKRGYNEQFF.

This clonotype appeared a few times. The rearrangement joins TRBV4-3 to TRBJ2-2; the D gene is possibly TRBD1 (6 bases). This CDR3 comprises 14 residues. Germline CDR1 LGHNA, CDR2 YSLEER. V lost 7 bases to trimming and J lost 8 bases, with 17 bases between them. The CDR3 sequence: CASTNQGLGGELFF. CDR3 coding DNA: TGCGCCAGCACCAATCAGGGGCTGGGGGGGGAGCTGTTTTTT.

This clonotype was counted a few times. The chain recombines TRBV12-3 or TRBV12-4 with TRBJ2-7; tentatively, D is TRBD1 or TRBD2 (5 bases each). CDR3 length equals 13 residues. Trimming removed 8 bases from V and 3 bases from J, with 14 bases in between. CDR3 bases: TGTGCCAGCGAATCGGCAGGGAGCTACGAGCAGTACTTC. Translation: CASESAGSYEQYF.

This clonotype was seen a handful of times. The chain carries TRBV12-3 or TRBV12-4 and TRBJ2-1, with D perhaps being TRBD1 or TRBD2 (5 bases each). Deletions cut 5 bases from V and 4 bases from J, with 21 bases between. The CDR3 covers 17 residues. DNA for the CDR3: TGTGCCAGCAGTCAAATAAAAGCCGGGACGGAGTACAATGAGCAGTTCTTC. Translation gives CASSQIKAGTEYNEQFF.

The chain links TRBV9 to TRBJ2-1; TRBD2 might be the D (6 bases). V lost 6 bases, J lost 8 bases, and 15 bases lay in between. CDR1 SGDLS and CDR2 YYNGEE come from the germline V gene. The CDR3 is 13 residues long. DNA for the CDR3: TGTGCCAGCACGCGGGGTCTAGGGGATGAGCAGTTCTTC. Encoded protein: CASTRGLGDEQFF. The variable domain in full, completed from reference TRBV9 and TRBJ2-1, reads DSGVTQTPKHLITATGQRVTLRCSPRSGDLSVYWYQQSLDQGLQFLIQYYNGEERAKGNILERFSAQQFPDLHSELNLSSLELGDSALYFCASTRGLGDEQFFGPGTRLTVL.

The chain carries TRBV4-2 and TRBJ2-2, with D possibly called TRBD1 or TRBD2 (5 bases each). Trimming removed 4 bases from V and 7 bases from J, with 16 bases in between. CDR3 length: 15 residues. The germline V gene has CDR1 LGHNA and CDR2 YNFKEQ. CDR3 in DNA: TGTGCCAGCAGCCGCAACGGGGCGTCCGGCGGGGAGCTGTTTTTT. Encoded protein: CASSRNGASGGELFF.

This clonotype was detected many times. The rearrangement links TRBV5-1 to TRBJ1-2; 7 bases map to TRBD1. CDR1 and CDR2 (germline): SGHRS, YFSETQ. The V segment lost 5 bases and the J segment 14 bases; nucleotides outside the gene matches: 6. The CDR3 has 10 amino acids. Here the CDR3 DNA reads TGCGCCAGCAGTCTTACAGGGGAAACCTTC. Residues: CASSLTGETF. Full variable domain (rest looked up from reference TRBV5-1 and TRBJ1-2): KAGVTQTPRYLIKTRGQQVTLSCSPISGHRSVSWYQQTPGQGLQFLFEYFSETQRNKGNFPGRFSGRQFSNSRSEMNVSTLELGDSALYLCASSLTGETFGSGTRLTVV.

The chain combines TRBV11-2 with TRBJ2-2; a possible D gene is TRBD1 (6 bases). The CDR3 totals 16 residues. V was shortened by 5 bases and J by 0 bases, with 13 bases between the two germline ends. Per the germline V gene, CDR1 is SGHAT and CDR2 is FQNNGV. The CDR3 reads CASSVGQLANTGELFF. The CDR3 DNA follows: TGTGCCAGCAGCGTAGGACAGCTGGCGAACACCGGGGAGCTGTTTTTT. The full variable domain, completed using reference TRBV11-2 and TRBJ2-2, is EAGVAQSPRYKIIEKRQSVAFWCNPISGHATLYWYQQILGQGPKLLIQFQNNGVVDDSQLPKDRFSAERLKGVDSTLKIQPAKLEDSAVYLCASSVGQLANTGELFFGEGSRLTVL.

This clonotype was observed many times. This chain uses TRBV27 with TRBJ2-5; TRBD1 matches 8 bases. The V gene's germline CDR1 is MNHEY and CDR2 SMNVEV (reference sequence). The CDR3 totals 15 residues. The J segment lost 4 bases and the V segment lost 7 bases, leaving 11 bases of the junction unmatched. CDR3 DNA sequence: TGTGCCAGCACCCTTGGACAGGGACGAGCAGAGACCCAGTACTTC. Protein: CASTLGQGRAETQYF.

The sample holds many counts of this clonotype. In DNA form, the CDR3 reads TGTGCCAGCAGTTACTCAGGGACAGCCTCCTACGAGCAGTACTTC. This translates into CASSYSGTASYEQYF. V usage is TRBV6-5 and J usage is TRBJ2-7; TRBD1 aligns across 7 bases. With 0 bases clipped from V and 0 bases from J, the junction kept 2 bases outside the gene matches. The CDR3 spans 15 residues. CDR1 is MNHEY, CDR2 SVGAGI, per germline.

This clonotype was counted ten times or more. The gene calls are TRBV25-1 and TRBJ2-7, with 9 bases fitting TRBD1. V shed 4 bases and J 2 bases; nucleotides not matched to a gene: 6. The V gene's germline CDR1 is MGHDK and CDR2 SYGVNS. The CDR3 length is 15 residues. This CDR3 reads CASSVPGQGTYEQYF. The CDR3 DNA sequence: TGTGCCAGCAGTGTACCGGGACAGGGAACCTACGAGCAGTACTTC.

The chain links TRBV20-1 to TRBJ1-5, with a tentative D call TRBD1 (6 bases). From germline, CDR1 is DFQATT and CDR2 SNEGSKA (reference sequence). Trimming cost V 1 base and J 4 bases, with 14 bases left between them. The CDR3 spans 15 residues. The CDR3 is CSARVGGALNQPQHF. The CDR3 DNA reads TGCAGTGCTAGAGTCGGGGGGGCACTTAATCAGCCCCAGCATTTT.

V is TRBV4-2 and J is TRBJ2-3, with a possible D match to TRBD2 (7 bases). Per germline, CDR1 LGHNA and CDR2 YNFKEQ. The V end was cut by 1 base, the J end by 6 bases, with 23 bases between. The CDR3 sequence is 18 residues long. The CDR3 region is CASSQVQGGGPFGDTQYF. The CDR3 bases are TGTGCCAGCAGCCAAGTACAAGGGGGAGGGCCATTCGGTGATACGCAGTATTTT.

This clonotype was seen at least ten times. The chain couples TRBV7-9 to TRBJ2-7; the match to TRBD2 covers 9 bases. This CDR3 has 13 amino acids. The trim removed 0 bases at V and 6 bases at J, leaving 0 bases unmatched. In germline, CDR1 is SEHNR, CDR2 FQNEAQ (reference sequence). The CDR3 spells CASSLAAGGEQYF. The DNA of the CDR3 is TGTGCCAGCAGCTTAGCAGCGGGAGGCGAGCAGTACTTC.